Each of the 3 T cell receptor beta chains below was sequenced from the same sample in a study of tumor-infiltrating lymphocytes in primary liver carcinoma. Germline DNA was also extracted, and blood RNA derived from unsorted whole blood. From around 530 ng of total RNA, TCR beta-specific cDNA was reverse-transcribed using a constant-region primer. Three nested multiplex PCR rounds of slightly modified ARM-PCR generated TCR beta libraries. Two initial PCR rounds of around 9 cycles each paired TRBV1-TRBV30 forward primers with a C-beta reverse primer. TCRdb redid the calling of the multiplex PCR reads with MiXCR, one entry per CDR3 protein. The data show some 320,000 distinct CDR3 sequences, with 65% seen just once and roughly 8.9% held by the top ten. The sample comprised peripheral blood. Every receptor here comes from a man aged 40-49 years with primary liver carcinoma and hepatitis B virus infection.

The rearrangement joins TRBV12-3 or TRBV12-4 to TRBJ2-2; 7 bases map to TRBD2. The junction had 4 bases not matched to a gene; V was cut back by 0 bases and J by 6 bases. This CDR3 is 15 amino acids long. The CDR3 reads CASSLAGGISGELFF. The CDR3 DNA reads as TGTGCCAGCAGTTTAGCGGGAGGGATCTCCGGGGAGCTGTTTTTT.

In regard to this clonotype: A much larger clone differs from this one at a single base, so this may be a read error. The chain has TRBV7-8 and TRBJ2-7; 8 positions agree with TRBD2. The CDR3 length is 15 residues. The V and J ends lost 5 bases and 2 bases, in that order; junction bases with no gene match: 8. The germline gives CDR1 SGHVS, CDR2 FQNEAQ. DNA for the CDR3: TGTGCCAGCAGCGCCAAGACTAGCGTCCCCTACGAGCAGTACTTC. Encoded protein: CASSAKTSVPYEQYF.

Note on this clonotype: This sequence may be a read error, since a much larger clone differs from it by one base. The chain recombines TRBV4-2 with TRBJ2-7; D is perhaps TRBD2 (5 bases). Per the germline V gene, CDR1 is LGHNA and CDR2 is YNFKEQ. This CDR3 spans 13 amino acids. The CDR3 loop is CASGQVARDEQYF. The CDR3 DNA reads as TGTGCCAGCGGCCAAGTAGCGAGGGACGAGCAGTACTTC.